These 9 T cell receptor beta chains share one sample of origin, sequenced in a study of cytomegalovirus exposure and HLA in healthy donors. A multiplex PCR was run with 60 Vbeta primers and 13 Jbeta primers. The table came from immunoSEQ multiplex PCR; TCRdb's copy has only in-frame clones and leaves some out. The data hold some 200,000 clones, with under 9.5% observed a single time. Specimen: PBMCs. These receptors all come from a woman younger than 45 in good health and CMV-seropositive.

A few counts support this clone. The V and J genes are TRBV30 and TRBJ2-5; D possibly corresponds to TRBD2 (6 bases). The V and J ends lost 1 base and 4 bases respectively, with 10 bases between them. This CDR3 has 13 residues. CDR1 and CDR2 from the germline V gene are GTSNPN and SVGIG (reference sequence). The CDR3 DNA reads as TGTGCCTGGAGTGGGGCGGGACTAGAGACCCAGTACTTC. Protein product: CAWSGAGLETQYF.

This rearrangement joins TRBV5-6 to TRBJ1-2; D not resolved. This CDR3 has 15 residues. Trimming shortened V by 3 bases and J by 3 bases, and 15 bases separated the two germline ends. Germline values: CDR1 SGHDT, CDR2 YYEEEE. In DNA, the CDR3 is TGTGCCAGCAGCTACGACGGGGTTTTATACTATGGCTACACCTTC. Amino acid sequence: CASSYDGVLYYGYTF.

As concerns this clone: A read error may account for a junction end that differs from germline. This chain connects TRBV20-1 to TRBJ2-1; 8 bases map to TRBD2. Germline V gene data show CDR1 as DFQATT and CDR2 as SNEGSKA (reference sequence). The CDR3 covers 11 residues. The CDR3 sequence is CSARSPGLGIF. CDR3 coding DNA: TGCAGTGCTAGATCTCCGGGACTAGGGATCTTC.

The J gene is TRBJ1-2, the V gene TRBV7-9, with no clear D. The V and J ends lost 4 bases and 2 bases respectively, with 11 bases between them. Germline V gene data show CDR1 as SEHNR and CDR2 as FQNEAQ (reference sequence). The CDR3 contains 14 residues. Here the CDR3 DNA reads TGTGCCAGCAGCTCCCGCTGGGAGAACTATGGCTACACCTTC. Translation gives CASSSRWENYGYTF.

Points on this clone: One end of the junction fails to match germline, which may point to a read error. This rearrangement joins TRBV7-2 to TRBJ1-1; possible D gene TRBD1, 5 bases. The CDR3 consists of 12 residues. Germline assignment: CDR1 SGHTA and CDR2 FQGNSA. CDR3 loop: CASSPIGTEAFF. CDR3 in DNA: TGTGCCAGCAGCCCCATTGGGACTGAAGCCTTCTTT.

CDR3 amino acids: CASSPWGGNTGELFF. The CDR3 coding sequence is TGTGCCAGCAGCCCCTGGGGGGGGAACACCGGGGAGCTGTTTTTT. This rearrangement joins TRBV11-3 to TRBJ2-2, with 7 nucleotides matching TRBD2. V dropped 5 bases and J dropped 1; count of bases not matched to a gene: 4. This CDR3 spans 15 amino acids. Germline CDR1 reads SGHNT; CDR2 reads YENEEA.

This clone was detected only a few times. The chain has TRBV6-1 and TRBJ1-4, with TRBD1 matching over 11 bases. CDR3 length: 15 residues. V lost 6 bases, J lost 0 bases, and 0 bases stayed unmatched. Germline CDR1 reads MNHNS; CDR2 reads SASEGT. This CDR3 reads CASRGQGATNEKLFF. For the CDR3, the DNA is TGTGCCAGCAGGGGACAGGGGGCAACTAATGAAAAACTGTTTTTT.

Concerning this clone itself: The CDR3 does not close with the conserved phenylalanine or tryptophan, likely indicating a read error. No DNA is shown, since the ends of the CDR3 on it are uncertain; the CDR3 is the one TCRdb lists. The chain uses TRBV25-1 and TRBJ1-4; the listed D gene, TRBD1, was not tested against the DNA. Germline V gene data show CDR1 as MGHDK and CDR2 as SYGVNS. The CDR3 extends over 13 residues, inclusive of both ends. The chain's CDR3 is CASSRQGSEKMFL.

The rearrangement links TRBV28 to TRBJ1-5; 7 nucleotides line up with TRBD1. The germline V gene encodes CDR1 MDHEN and CDR2 SYDVKM. The CDR3 is made up of 15 amino acids. J was trimmed by 10 bases and V by 7 bases; bases with no gene match: 16. As DNA, the CDR3 is TGTGCCAGCATTCTAAGCGGACAGGCGCGGGGACCCCAGCATTTT. Protein sequence: CASILSGQARGPQHF.